Detailed here is one T cell receptor (beta chain). These data originate in a study of T cells after somatic rescue of genetic block. This CDR3 region has 13 residues. Germline V lookup: CDR1 MNHEY, CDR2 SVGAGI. V lost 2 bases to trimming and J lost 3 bases, with 7 bases between them. Assay used: immunoSEQ multiplex PCR; TCRdb lists only in-frame clones, some missing. The sample carries over 95,000 clones, around 90% recorded once. The chain links TRBV6-5 to TRBJ1-2, with no clear D. The origin of this receptor is a woman between 18 and 29 years old. Sequenced: peripheral blood mononuclear cells (PBMCs). The CDR3 coding sequence is TGTGCCAGCAGTTACGATGGGGACTATGGCTACACCTTC. Translating gives CASSYDGDYGYTF.